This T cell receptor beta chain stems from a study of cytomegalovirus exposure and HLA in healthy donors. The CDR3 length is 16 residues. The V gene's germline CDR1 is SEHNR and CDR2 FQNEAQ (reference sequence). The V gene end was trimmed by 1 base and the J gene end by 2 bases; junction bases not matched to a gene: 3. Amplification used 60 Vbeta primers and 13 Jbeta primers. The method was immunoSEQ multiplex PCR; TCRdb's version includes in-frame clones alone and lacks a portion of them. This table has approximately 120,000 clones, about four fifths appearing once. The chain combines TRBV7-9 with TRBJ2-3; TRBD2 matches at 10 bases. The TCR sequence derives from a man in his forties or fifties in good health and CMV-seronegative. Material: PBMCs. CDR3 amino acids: CASSLVGTSATDTQYF. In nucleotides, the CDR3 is TGTGCCAGCAGCTTAGTTGGGACTAGCGCCACAGATACGCAGTATTTT.